These T cell receptor beta chains were read from a single sample in a study of prognosis after radiotherapy for stage I lung cancer. TCRdb reprocessed the multiplex PCR reads with MiXCR, giving one entry per CDR3 protein. Seen here are 11,000 to 15,000 distinct CDR3 sequences, around 35% observed once, and the top ten hold 35% to 50%. Here the sequenced sample was PBMCs, taken before or after stereotactic body radiation therapy (not recorded which). The receptors come from a donor aged 50 or older with non-small cell lung cancer. The CDR3 runs from the conserved cysteine through the conserved F or W. The order of the fields is J gene, V gene, clone size, D gene, CDR3 DNA, CDR3 protein. A D gene is named only where the DNA matches it firmly. Not all rows give a size; the values are once, few, many and, for expanded clones, a class.

TRBJ2-7	TRBV20-1	-	-	TGCAGTGCTAGGTGGGGTGGGTACGAGCAGTACTTC	CSARWGGYEQYF
TRBJ1-6	TRBV20-1	many	-	TGCAGTGCTAGACCGCCCCCCATCAGTAATTCACCCCTCCACTTT	CSARPPPISNSPLHF
TRBJ1-2	TRBV5-4	many	-	TGTGCCAGCAGGGCGGGACCCTACTATGGCTACACCTTC	CASRAGPYYGYTF
TRBJ2-1	TRBV7-2	many	TRBD2	TGTGCCAGCAGCTTAGCGGGGACTAGCGCCTACAATGAGCAGTTCTTC	CASSLAGTSAYNEQFF
TRBJ2-6	TRBV19	medium-sized	-	TGTGCCAGTAGTATGTCAGGGTCTGGGGCCAACGTCCTGACTTTC	CASSMSGSGANVLTF
TRBJ2-2	TRBV28	-	-	TGTGCCATCAGATGTGGGGGAAACACCGGGGAGCTGTTTTTT	CAIRCGGNTGELFF
TRBJ2-3	TRBV7-3	medium-sized	TRBD2	TGTGCCAGCAGCTTACTAGCGGAGAACACAGATACGCAGTATTTT	CASSLLAENTDTQYF
TRBJ2-2	TRBV9	-	-	TGTGCCAGGAGCGTAAGCCAGGTGCACACCGGGGAGCTGTTTTTT	CARSVSQVHTGELFF
TRBJ2-5	TRBV7-9	many	-	TGTGCCAGCAGCCACAGCCAAGAGACCCAGTACTTC	CASSHSQETQYF
TRBJ1-6	TRBV27	-	-	TGTTCCAGCAGTTTATCGAAGGTGAATTCGCCCCTCCACTTT	CSSSLSKVNSPLHF
TRBJ2-3	TRBV19	-	-	TGTGCCAGTAGTATGTGGGGATTCACAGATACGCAGTATTTT	CASSMWGFTDTQYF
TRBJ1-3	TRBV2	many	-	TGTGCCAGCATGAGGGATCTTGGAAACACCATATATTTT	CASMRDLGNTIYF
TRBJ2-3	TRBV18	-	TRBD1	TGTGCCAGCTCACCCGTTGAAAGGAGGCAGGGGGCTAGCACAGATACGCAGTATTTT	CASSPVERRQGASTDTQYF
TRBJ1-6	TRBV6-1	-	-	TGTGCCAGCCGGAAAAATGGCAATAATTCACCCCTCCACTTT	CASRKNGNNSPLHF
TRBJ1-1	TRBV5-1	many	-	TGCGCCAGCAGCGATTCACCAGGGGTCCAGAACACTGAAGCTTTCTTT	CASSDSPGVQNTEAFF
TRBJ1-2	TRBV6-1	medium-sized	-	TGTGCCACCTGCAATCGGGGTGGAAACTATGGCTACACCTTC	CATCNRGGNYGYTF
TRBJ2-1	TRBV7-2	-	-	TGTGCCAGCAGCTTAGCGTGGCGCGCTGTGGGGGAGCAGTTCTTC	CASSLAWRAVGEQFF
TRBJ2-5	TRBV20-1	-	TRBD2	TGCAGTGCTGCCCCGCTAGCGGTCCTACAAGTGACCCAGTACTTC	CSAAPLAVLQVTQYF
TRBJ2-6	TRBV6-2/TRBV6-3	-	-	TGTGCCGGCAGTGGAGGGGCAATCTCTGGGGCCAACTTCCTGACTTTC	CAGSGGAISGANFLTF
TRBJ2-3	TRBV6-4	medium-sized	-	TGTGCCAGCAGTGCGACTGCTAGCACAGATACGCAGTATTTT	CASSATASTDTQYF
TRBJ1-1	TRBV30	many	TRBD1	TGTGCCTGGAAATTAGGGGGCCAATACACTGAAGCTTTCTTT	CAWKLGGQYTEAFF
TRBJ2-7	TRBV20-1	medium-sized	TRBD1	TGCAGTGTTCCCCTAACCGGGACAGGAGCCTACGAGCAGTACTTC	CSVPLTGTGAYEQYF
TRBJ1-2	TRBV28	medium-sized	TRBD1	TGTGCCAGCAGTTTGCCCCGTGGGCAGGGGGGCGATGGCTACACCTTC	CASSLPRGQGGDGYTF
TRBJ2-1	TRBV5-1	many	TRBD1	TGCGCCAGCAGCGCGGACAGGGAGCAGTTCTTC	CASSADREQFF
TRBJ1-4	TRBV6-1	many	-	TGTGCCAGCAGACTGACAGCAACTAATGAAAAACTGTTTTTT	CASRLTATNEKLFF
TRBJ2-2	TRBV11-2	many	TRBD2	TGTGCCAGCAGCACCCGAATTAGACTAGCGGGAGGGCCTATGAGCACCGGGGAGCTGTTTTTT	CASSTRIRLAGGPMSTGELFF
TRBJ1-2	TRBV28	-	-	TGTGCCAACATTTTATTCAGGTCCTACTATGGCTACACCTTC	CANILFRSYYGYTF
TRBJ2-1	TRBV20-1	many	-	TGCAGTGCTAGAGACCTGAGCTCCTACAATGAGCAGTTCTTC	CSARDLSSYNEQFF
TRBJ2-1	TRBV7-9	many	-	TGTGCCAGCAGCTTCGTCTACAATGAGCAGTTCTTC	CASSFVYNEQFF
TRBJ2-5	TRBV20-1	many	TRBD1	TGCAGTGCTAGAGTTTCGACAGGGCTTCAAGAGACCCAGTACTTC	CSARVSTGLQETQYF
TRBJ1-3	TRBV7-9	many	-	TGTGCCAGCAGCTTAGTTTTTGGGACTTTTTTT	CASSLVFGTFF
TRBJ2-1	TRBV28	many	-	TGTGCCAGCAAAAAGGGAGGCGGTAGCTCCTACAATGAGCAGTTCTTC	CASKKGGGSSYNEQFF
TRBJ1-1	TRBV6-2/TRBV6-3	many	TRBD1	TGTGCCAGCAGTTACCCATCCCAGGGGGCTAGGGGAGCTTTCTTT	CASSYPSQGARGAFF
TRBJ2-7	TRBV19	many	TRBD1	TGTGCCAGTAGTAAAGGACCCACAGGGGTGGCCTACGAGCAGTACTTC	CASSKGPTGVAYEQYF
TRBJ2-1	TRBV5-1	-	-	TGCGCCAGCAGCTTAACAGGGAGCTCCTACAATGAGCAGTTCTTC	CASSLTGSSYNEQFF
TRBJ1-6	TRBV2	-	-	TGTGCCAACAGAAGACAGAGCTACTATAATTCACCCCTCCACTTT	CANRRQSYYNSPLHF
TRBJ2-1	TRBV12-3/TRBV12-4	-	-	TGTGCCAGCAAACCAGGGGCTAGCAATGAGCAGTTCTTC	CASKPGASNEQFF
TRBJ1-2	TRBV9	-	-	TGTGCCAGCAGCTCCCGCGTTTGTTATGGCTACACCTTC	CASSSRVCYGYTF
TRBJ1-2	TRBV5-6	many	-	TGTGCCAGCAGCCGAGCCACGGCCAACTATGGCTACACCTTC	CASSRATANYGYTF
TRBJ2-3	TRBV10-3	many	TRBD2	TGTGCCATCAGACGACTAGCGGACACGGCAGATACGCAGTATTTT	CAIRRLADTADTQYF
TRBJ2-3	TRBV20-1	many	TRBD2	TGCAGTGCTCCTAGCGGGAGGGCTGATACGCAGTATTTT	CSAPSGRADTQYF
TRBJ1-2	TRBV7-2	medium-sized	TRBD1	TGTGCCAGCAGCTCGGGACAGGGGGCCCGCTATGGCTACACCTTC	CASSSGQGARYGYTF
TRBJ1-4	TRBV27	-	-	TGTGCCAGCAGAAGTGGGGGACGGGAAAAACTGTATTTT	CASRSGGREKLYF
TRBJ1-4	TRBV7-9	-	-	TGTGTCAGCAGCTTAGCGCTGGGTGAAAAACTGATTTTT	CVSSLALGEKLIF
TRBJ2-3	TRBV5-1	-	-	TGCGCCAGCAGCGTCGGCATGAGCTCAGATACGCAGTATTTT	CASSVGMSSDTQYF
TRBJ2-7	TRBV20-1	many	TRBD2	TGCAGTGCTAGACCCGGGACTAGTTTTTATGAGCAGTACTTC	CSARPGTSFYEQYF
TRBJ1-2	TRBV5-1	once	TRBD1	TGCGCCAGCAGCTTGCGACAGGGGTCGAGGTATGACTACACCTTC	CASSLRQGSRYDYTF
TRBJ1-1	TRBV12-3/TRBV12-4	many	-	TGTGCCAGCAGCCGAAATCCATGGGACGTCACGAATGAAGCTTTCTTT	CASSRNPWDVTNEAFF
TRBJ2-1	TRBV6-1	medium-sized	TRBD2	TGTGCCACCCGCGGGGGGGACTCCTACAATGAGCAGTTCTTC	CATRGGDSYNEQFF
TRBJ2-7	TRBV2	few	-	TGTGCCAGCAGTGAAGGGGGTGGGGAGCAGTACTTC	CASSEGGGEQYF
TRBJ2-2	TRBV6-5	-	-	TGTGCCAGCAGTTACCAGCCCCGGGGGACCGGGGAGCTGTTTTTT	CASSYQPRGTGELFF
TRBJ1-5	TRBV19	medium-sized	-	TGTGCCAGTAGTATAAAAGGAGATGGGGTTTATAGCAATCAGCCCCAGCATTTT	CASSIKGDGVYSNQPQHF